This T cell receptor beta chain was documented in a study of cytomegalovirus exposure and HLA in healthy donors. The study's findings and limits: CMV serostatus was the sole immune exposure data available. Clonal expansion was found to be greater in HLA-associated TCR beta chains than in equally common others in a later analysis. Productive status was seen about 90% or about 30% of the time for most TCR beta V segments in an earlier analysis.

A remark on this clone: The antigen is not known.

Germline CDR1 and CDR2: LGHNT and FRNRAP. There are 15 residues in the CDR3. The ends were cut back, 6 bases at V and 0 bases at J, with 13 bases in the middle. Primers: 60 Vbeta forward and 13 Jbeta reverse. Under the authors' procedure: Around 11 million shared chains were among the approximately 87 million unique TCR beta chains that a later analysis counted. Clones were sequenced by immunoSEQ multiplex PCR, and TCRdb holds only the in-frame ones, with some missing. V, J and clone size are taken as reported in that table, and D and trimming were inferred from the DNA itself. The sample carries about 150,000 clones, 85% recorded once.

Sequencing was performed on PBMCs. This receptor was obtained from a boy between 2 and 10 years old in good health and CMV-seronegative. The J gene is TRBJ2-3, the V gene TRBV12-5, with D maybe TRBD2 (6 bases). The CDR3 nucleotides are TGTGCTAGTGGGCGGGACTCACGGAGCACAGATACGCAGTATTTT. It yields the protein CASGRDSRSTDTQYF.